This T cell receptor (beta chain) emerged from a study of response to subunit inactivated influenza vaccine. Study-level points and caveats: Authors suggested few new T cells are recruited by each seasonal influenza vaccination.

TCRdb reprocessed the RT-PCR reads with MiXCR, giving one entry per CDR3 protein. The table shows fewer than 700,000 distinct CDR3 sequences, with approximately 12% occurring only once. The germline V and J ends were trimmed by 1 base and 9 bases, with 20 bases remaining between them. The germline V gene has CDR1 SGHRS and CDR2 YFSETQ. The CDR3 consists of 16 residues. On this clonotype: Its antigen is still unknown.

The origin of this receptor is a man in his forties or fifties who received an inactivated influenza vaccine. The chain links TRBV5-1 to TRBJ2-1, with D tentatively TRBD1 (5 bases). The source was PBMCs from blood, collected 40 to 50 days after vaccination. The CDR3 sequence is CASSLSTDTALSEQFF. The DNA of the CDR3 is TGCGCCAGCAGCTTGTCGACGGACACCGCCCTAAGTGAGCAGTTCTTC.